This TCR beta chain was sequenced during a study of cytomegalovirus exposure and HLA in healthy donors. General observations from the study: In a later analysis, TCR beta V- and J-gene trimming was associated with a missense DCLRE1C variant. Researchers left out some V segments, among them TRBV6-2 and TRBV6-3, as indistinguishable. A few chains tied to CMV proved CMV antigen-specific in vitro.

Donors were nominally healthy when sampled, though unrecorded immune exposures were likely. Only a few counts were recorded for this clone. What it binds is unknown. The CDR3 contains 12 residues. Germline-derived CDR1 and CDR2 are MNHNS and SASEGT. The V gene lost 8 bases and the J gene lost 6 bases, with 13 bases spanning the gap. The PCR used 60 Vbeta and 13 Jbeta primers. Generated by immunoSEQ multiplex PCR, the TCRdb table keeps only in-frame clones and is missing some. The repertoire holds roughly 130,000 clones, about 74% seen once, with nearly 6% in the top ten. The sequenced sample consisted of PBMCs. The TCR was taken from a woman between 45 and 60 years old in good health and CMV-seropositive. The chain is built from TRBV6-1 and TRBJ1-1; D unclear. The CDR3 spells CASDGGLAEAFF. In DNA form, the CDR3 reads TGTGCCAGCGACGGAGGACTGGCTGAAGCTTTCTTT.